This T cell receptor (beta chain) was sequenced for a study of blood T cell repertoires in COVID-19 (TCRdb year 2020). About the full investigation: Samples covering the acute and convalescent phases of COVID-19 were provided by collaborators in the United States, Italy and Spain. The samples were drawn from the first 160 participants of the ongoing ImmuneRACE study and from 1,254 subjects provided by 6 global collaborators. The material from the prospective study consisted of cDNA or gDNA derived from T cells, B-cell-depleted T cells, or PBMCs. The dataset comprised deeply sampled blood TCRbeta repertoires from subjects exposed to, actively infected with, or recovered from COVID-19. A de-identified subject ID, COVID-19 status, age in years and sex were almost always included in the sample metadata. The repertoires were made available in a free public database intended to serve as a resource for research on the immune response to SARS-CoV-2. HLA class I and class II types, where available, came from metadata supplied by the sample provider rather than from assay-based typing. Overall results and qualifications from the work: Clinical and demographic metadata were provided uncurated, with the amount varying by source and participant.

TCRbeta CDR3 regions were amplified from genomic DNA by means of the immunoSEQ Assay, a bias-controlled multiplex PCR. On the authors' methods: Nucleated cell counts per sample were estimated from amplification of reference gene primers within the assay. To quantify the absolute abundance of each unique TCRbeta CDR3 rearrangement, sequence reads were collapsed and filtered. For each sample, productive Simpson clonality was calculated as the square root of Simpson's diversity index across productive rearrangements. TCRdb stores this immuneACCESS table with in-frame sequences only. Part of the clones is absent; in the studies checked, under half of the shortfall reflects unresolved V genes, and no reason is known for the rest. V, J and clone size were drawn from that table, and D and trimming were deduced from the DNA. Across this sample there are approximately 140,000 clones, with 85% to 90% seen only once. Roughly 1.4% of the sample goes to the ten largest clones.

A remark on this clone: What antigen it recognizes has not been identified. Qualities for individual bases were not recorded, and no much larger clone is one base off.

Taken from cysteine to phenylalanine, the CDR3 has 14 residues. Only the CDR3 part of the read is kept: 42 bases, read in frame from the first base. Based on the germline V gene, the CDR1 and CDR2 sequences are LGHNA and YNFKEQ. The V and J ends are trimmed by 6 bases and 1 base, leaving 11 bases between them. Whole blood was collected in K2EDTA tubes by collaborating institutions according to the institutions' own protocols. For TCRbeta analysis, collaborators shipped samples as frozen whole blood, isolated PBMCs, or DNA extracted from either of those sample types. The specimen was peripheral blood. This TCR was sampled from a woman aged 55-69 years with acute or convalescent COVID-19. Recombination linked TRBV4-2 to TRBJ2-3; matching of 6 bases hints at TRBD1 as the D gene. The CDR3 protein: CASRFRQGTDTQYF. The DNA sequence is TGTGCCAGCAGGTTCCGACAGGGCACAGATACGCAGTATTTT.